Below are 23 T cell receptor beta chains sequenced from a single sample in a study of spatial heterogeneity in lung cancer. Time point here: sample taken at primary tumor resection. In TCRdb, the 5' RACE reads were re-called with MiXCR into one record per CDR3 protein. Of about 25,000 distinct CDR3 sequences listed, about 7% are singletons. Sequencing used PBMCs, obtained at surgery. Source of these receptors: a male donor with early-stage non-small cell lung cancer.

This clonotype occurred many times. The V gene is TRBV10-3, the J gene TRBJ2-7; possible D gene TRBD2, 6 bases. With 6 bases removed from V and 5 bases from J, the gap between germline ends came to 8 bases. The germline CDR1 and CDR2 sequences are ENHRY and SYGVKD. The CDR3 contains 11 residues. The chain's CDR3 is CAISGGNEQYF. Here the CDR3 DNA reads TGTGCCATCAGCGGGGGAAACGAGCAGTACTTC.

This clonotype was counted ten times or more. The gene calls are TRBV7-8 and TRBJ1-1; TRBD1 aligns across 8 bases. The CDR3 is made up of 15 amino acids. J lost 7 bases, V lost 3 bases, and 10 bases had no gene match. The germline V gene has CDR1 SGHVS and CDR2 FQNEAQ. The CDR3 DNA is TGTGCCAGCAGCTTCAACCGACAGGGGTTGGGTGAAGCTTTCTTT. It encodes CASSFNRQGLGEAFF.

For this clonotype: The junction and the germline gene differ at one end; a read error may be behind it. The rearrangement links TRBV5-5 to TRBJ2-5; TRBD1 matches 9 bases. Germline V gene data show CDR1 as SGHKS and CDR2 as YYEKEE (reference sequence). The CDR3 runs 15 residues. In DNA form, the CDR3 reads TGTGTCAGCAGCACCGGGACAGGGACCCGTGAGACCCAGTACTTC. Its protein product is CVSSTGTGTRETQYF.

This clonotype has a count of ten or more. This chain connects TRBV20-1 to TRBJ1-1; D unresolved. V was pared by 3 bases and J by 6 bases, with 8 bases between. This CDR3 contains 11 residues. Germline V CDR1 and CDR2: DFQATT, SNEGSKA (reference sequence). For the CDR3, the DNA is TGCAGTGCTAGTCACCACTCTGAAGCTTTCTTT. Translated, it gives CSASHHSEAFF.

CDR3 protein: CASRAGTEKDEQYF. CDR3 in DNA: TGTGCCAGCAGGGCCGGGACAGAGAAAGACGAGCAGTACTTC. The chain has TRBV6-6 and TRBJ2-7; 7 nucleotides align to TRBD1. V lost 6 bases, J lost 5 bases, and 10 bases stayed unmatched. CDR1 is MNHNY and CDR2 is SVGAGI in the germline V gene (reference sequence). The CDR3 is 14 residues long.

A few counts support this clonotype. V usage is TRBV19 and J usage is TRBJ2-1; 7 bases are a match to TRBD1. The germline V gene has CDR1 LNHDA and CDR2 SQIVND (reference sequence). V was clipped by 3 bases and J by 6 bases; unmatched bases: 5. The CDR3 covers 14 residues. As DNA, the CDR3 is TGTGCCAGTAGTATCCGGACAGGAAGCAATGAGCAGTTCTTC. Protein sequence: CASSIRTGSNEQFF.

This clonotype showed up many times. The chain links TRBV5-1 to TRBJ1-4, with TRBD1 matching 9 bases. This CDR3 contains 14 residues. Looked up from germline, CDR1 is SGHRS and CDR2 is YFSETQ. The V and J ends lost 4 bases and 9 bases, in that order; junction bases with no gene match: 7. As DNA, the CDR3 is TGCGCCAGCAGCCCCCGGGACAGGGTGAAAAAACTGTTTTTT. This translates into CASSPRDRVKKLFF.

This clonotype appeared many times. The CDR3 loop is CASTKTGVSSPLHF. In DNA, the CDR3 is TGTGCCAGCACTAAGACAGGGGTGAGTTCACCCCTCCACTTT. The genes are TRBV9 and TRBJ1-6; 8 nucleotides agree with TRBD1. Germline V lookup: CDR1 SGDLS, CDR2 YYNGEE. V gave up 6 bases and J gave up 9 bases; unmatched junction bases: 8. This CDR3 has 14 amino acids.

Only a few counts were recorded for this clonotype. The V and J genes are TRBV9 and TRBJ1-2; 7 positions agree with TRBD1. The CDR3 loop spans 12 amino acids. Germline assignment: CDR1 SGDLS and CDR2 YYNGEE. The trim removed 3 bases at V and 4 bases at J, leaving 0 bases unmatched. In nucleotides, the CDR3 is TGTGCCAGCAGCGCAGGGGGCTATGGCTACACCTTC. Residues: CASSAGGYGYTF.

This clonotype was recorded only once. The chain couples TRBV20-1 to TRBJ2-3, with a tentative D call TRBD2 (5 bases). This CDR3 spans 14 amino acids. In germline, CDR1 is DFQATT, CDR2 SNEGSKA (reference sequence). V lost 3 bases to trimming and J lost 2 bases, with 12 bases between them. This CDR3 is CSASKRHLTDTQYF. For the CDR3, the DNA is TGCAGTGCTAGTAAGCGGCACCTCACAGATACGCAGTATTTT.

This clonotype showed up many times. The chain has TRBV7-2 and TRBJ2-1, with D unresolved. The V gene lost 5 bases and the J gene lost 1 base, with 9 bases spanning the gap. This CDR3 contains 14 residues. CDR1 SGHTA and CDR2 FQGNSA come from the germline V gene. CDR3 DNA sequence: TGTGCCAGCAGCCCACAGACTTCCTACAATGAGCAGTTCTTC. Its protein product is CASSPQTSYNEQFF.

This clonotype was observed at least ten times. V and J are TRBV12-3 or TRBV12-4 and TRBJ1-1; D remains ambiguous. The CDR3 loop spans 11 amino acids. Trimming took off 5 bases at V and 12 bases at J, with 13 bases between the two ends. CDR3 region: CASSAGVRTFF. For the CDR3, the DNA is TGTGCCAGCAGTGCCGGGGTGAGGACTTTCTTT.

This clonotype was found a few times. The chain couples TRBV29-1 to TRBJ2-7, with TRBD1 matching over 9 bases. The CDR3 runs to 17 residues. Germline-derived CDR1 and CDR2 are SQVTM and ANQGSEA. With 0 bases clipped from V and 1 base from J, the junction kept 10 bases outside the gene matches. The CDR3 nucleotides read TGCAGCGTTGAAGAGCAGAAACAGGGGGCCAGGTCCTACGAGCAGTACTTC. Its translation: CSVEEQKQGARSYEQYF.

This clonotype was seen many times. The V call is TRBV2, the J call TRBJ2-3; 7 bases line up with TRBD2. This CDR3 is 15 amino acids long. From germline, CDR1 is SNHLY and CDR2 FYNNEI. Trimming cost V 4 bases and J 7 bases; bases outside gene matches: 11. In DNA form, the CDR3 reads TGTGCCAGCAGTGTTCGCGGGAGCCGGGTTTATACGCAGTATTTT. Translated: CASSVRGSRVYTQYF.

This clonotype occurred a few times. This rearrangement joins TRBV19 to TRBJ2-2, with 8 bases matching TRBD2. Per the germline V gene, CDR1 is LNHDA and CDR2 is SQIVND (reference sequence). V lost 1 base, J lost 4 bases, and 2 bases stayed unmatched. CDR3 length: 15 residues. The CDR3 is CASSIGTSGTGELFF. CDR3 DNA sequence: TGTGCCAGTAGTATAGGAACTAGCGGCACCGGGGAGCTGTTTTTT.

The chain employs TRBV7-8 and TRBJ2-5, with TRBD2 identical over 8 bases. The CDR3 covers 17 residues. CDR1 and CDR2 from the germline V gene are SGHVS and FQNEAQ. The junction had 15 bases not matched to a gene; V was cut back by 5 bases and J by 4 bases. The CDR3 loop is CASSIGIGGAGGETQYF. The DNA of the CDR3 is TGTGCCAGCAGCATAGGAATCGGGGGGGCCGGAGGAGAGACCCAGTACTTC.

This clonotype rates as medium-sized. The chain combines TRBV10-3 with TRBJ1-1; D gene unclear. Trimming pared 2 bases from V and 1 base from J, leaving 14 bases between. The CDR3 is made up of 16 amino acids. Germline V gives CDR1 ENHRY, CDR2 SYGVKD. CDR3 amino acids: CAISEGSGWGNTEAFF. CDR3 nucleotide sequence: TGTGCCATCAGTGAGGGTTCCGGATGGGGGAACACTGAAGCTTTCTTT.

V and J are TRBV27 and TRBJ2-1; D is undetermined. Trimming pared 5 bases from V and 0 bases from J, leaving 11 bases between. Germline values: CDR1 MNHEY, CDR2 SMNVEV (reference sequence). CDR3 length: 15 amino acids. CDR3 in DNA: TGTGCCAGCAGTCTCGTGTGGAGCTCCTACAATGAGCAGTTCTTC. Its protein is CASSLVWSSYNEQFF.

The chain carries TRBV6-1 and TRBJ2-2; D tentatively reads TRBD1 or TRBD2 (5 bases each). From germline, CDR1 is MNHNS and CDR2 SASEGT. V dropped 8 bases and J dropped 1 base, with 14 bases sitting between them. The CDR3 extends over 15 amino acids. Here the CDR3 reads CASYTGTENTGELFF. Here the CDR3 DNA reads TGTGCCAGCTACACCGGGACGGAGAACACCGGGGAGCTGTTTTTT.

This clonotype appeared many times. J is TRBJ2-7 and V is TRBV7-2; 8 nucleotides align to TRBD1. Germline lookup yields CDR1 SGHTA and CDR2 FQGNSA. J lost 5 bases, V lost 3 bases, and 3 bases had no gene match. The CDR3 runs to 13 residues. The CDR3 sequence is CASSFGQGHEQYV. CDR3 in DNA: TGTGCCAGCAGCTTCGGACAGGGCCACGAGCAGTACGTC.

This clonotype came up a few times. The CDR3 loop reads CASSQDTSGKNIQYF. For the CDR3, the DNA is TGCGCCAGCAGCCAAGATACCAGCGGTAAAAACATTCAGTACTTC. The chain employs TRBV4-1 and TRBJ2-4; the D gene is possibly TRBD2 (5 bases). This CDR3 contains 15 residues. CDR1 is MGHRA, CDR2 YSYEKL, per germline. V was cut by 0 bases and J by 4 bases, with 10 bases left in between.

This clonotype has at least ten counts. The chain has TRBV30 and TRBJ2-2; TRBD2 might be the D (6 bases). The germline gives CDR1 GTSNPN, CDR2 SVGIG (reference sequence). The CDR3 consists of 12 residues. V shed 2 bases and J shed 15 bases, with 16 bases lying between them. DNA of the CDR3: TGTGCCTGGAGTACCCAGGGAGGAGTGATGTTTTTT. Translated: CAWSTQGGVMFF.

By proportion, this clonotype is medium-sized. The CDR3 DNA is TGTGCCATCAGGCTGGGACAGGACAACACCGGGGAGCTGTTTTTT. Its translation: CAIRLGQDNTGELFF. The rearrangement uses TRBV10-3 and TRBJ2-2, with 8 bases lining up with TRBD1. Germline CDR1 is ENHRY and CDR2 is SYGVKD. The CDR3 has 15 amino acids. With 6 bases clipped from V and 2 bases from J, the junction kept 5 bases outside the gene matches.